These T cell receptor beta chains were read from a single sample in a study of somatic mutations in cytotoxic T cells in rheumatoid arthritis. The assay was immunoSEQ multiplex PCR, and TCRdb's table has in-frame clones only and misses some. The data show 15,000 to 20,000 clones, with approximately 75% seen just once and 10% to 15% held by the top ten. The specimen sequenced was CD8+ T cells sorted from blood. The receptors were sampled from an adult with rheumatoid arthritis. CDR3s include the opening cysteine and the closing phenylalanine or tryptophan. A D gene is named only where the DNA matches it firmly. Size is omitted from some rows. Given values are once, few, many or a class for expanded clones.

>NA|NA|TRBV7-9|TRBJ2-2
TGTGCCAGCAGCCTCCCAGGGACCGGGGAGCTGTTTTTT
CASSLPGTGELFF
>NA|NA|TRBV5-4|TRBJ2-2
TGTGCCAGCAGCTTAGGGGACCCCGGGGAGCTGTTTTTT
CASSLGDPGELFF
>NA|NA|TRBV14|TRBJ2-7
TGTGCCAGCAGCTCAAAGATCGTCCGCTACGAGCAGTACTTC
CASSSKIVRYEQYF
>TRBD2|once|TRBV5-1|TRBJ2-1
TGCGCCAGCAGCTTGGCCCCGGGACTAAACAATGAGCAGTTCTTC
CASSLAPGLNNEQFF
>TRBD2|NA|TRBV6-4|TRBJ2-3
TGTGCCAGCAGTGTAGCGGGGAGCACAGATACGCAGTATTTT
CASSVAGSTDTQYF
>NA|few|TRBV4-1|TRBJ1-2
TGCGCCAGCAGCCAAGAACCAACTATTAACTATGGCTACACCTTC
CASSQEPTINYGYTF
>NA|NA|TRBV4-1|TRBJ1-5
TGCGCCAGCAGCCAAGAACGGGGAGGCAATCAGCCCCAGCATTTT
CASSQERGGNQPQHF
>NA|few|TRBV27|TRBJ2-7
TGTGCCAGCACAAAAGACAGGAGCTCCTACGAGCAGTACTTC
CASTKDRSSYEQYF
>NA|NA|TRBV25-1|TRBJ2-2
TGTGCCAGCCAAGAGAGTGTGAACACCGGGGAGCTGTTTTTT
CASQESVNTGELFF
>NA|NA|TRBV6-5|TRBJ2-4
TGTGCCAGCAGTTACAGGGGCAAAAACATTCAGTACTTC
CASSYRGKNIQYF
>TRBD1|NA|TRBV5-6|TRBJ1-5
TGTGCCAGCAGCTTGGGGGCGACAGGGAACAATCAGCCCCAGCATTTT
CASSLGATGNNQPQHF